The 13 T cell receptor beta chains listed next were all sequenced from one sample in a study of cytomegalovirus exposure and HLA in healthy donors. Primers for the PCR totalled 60 Vbeta and 13 Jbeta. Sequencing was performed with immunoSEQ multiplex PCR; in TCRdb, only in-frame clones are kept and a portion is missing. The sample includes tens of thousands of clones, about four fifths of them seen just once. Input material: PBMCs. These receptors were collected from a male donor in good health and CMV-seropositive.

The chain combines TRBV19 with TRBJ2-5, with D possibly matching TRBD2 (6 bases). This CDR3 has 14 residues. CDR1 LNHDA and CDR2 SQIVND come from the germline V gene (reference sequence). The ends were cut back, 6 bases at V and 4 bases at J, with 15 bases in the middle. CDR3 sequence (DNA): TGTGCCAGTAGCGGGAGCATCCCCGGAGAGACCCAGTACTTC. Its translation: CASSGSIPGETQYF. Full variable domain (rest looked up from reference TRBV19 and TRBJ2-5): DGGITQSPKYLFRKEGQNVTLSCEQNLNHDAMYWYRQDPGQGLRLIYYSQIVNDFQKGDIAEGYSVSREKKESFPLTVTSAQKNPTAFYLCASSGSIPGETQYFGPGTRLLVL.

This rearrangement joins TRBV5-1 to TRBJ2-2; 7 bases line up with TRBD1. There are 15 residues in the CDR3. Germline CDR1 and CDR2: SGHRS and YFSETQ. V lost 5 bases, J lost 3 bases, and 7 bases stayed unmatched. In DNA form, the CDR3 reads TGCGCCAGCAGACGCACCGGGACAGACACCGGGGAGCTGTTTTTT. The encoded protein is CASRRTGTDTGELFF.

The chain carries TRBV30 and TRBJ2-3, with 7 positions matching TRBD2. CDR3 length equals 14 residues. Trimming cost V 2 bases and J 2 bases; bases outside gene matches: 4. The germline V gene has CDR1 GTSNPN and CDR2 SVGIG (reference sequence). The CDR3 nucleotides read TGTGCCTGGAGTAGGGAGGGATTCACAGATACGCAGTATTTT. This codes for CAWSREGFTDTQYF. Full variable domain (rest looked up from reference TRBV30 and TRBJ2-3): SQTIHQWPATLVQPVGSPLSLECTVEGTSNPNLYWYRQAAGRGLQLLFYSVGIGQISSEVPQNLSASRPQDRQFILSSKKLLLSDSGFYLCAWSREGFTDTQYFGPGTRLTVL.

The V call is TRBV30, the J call TRBJ1-1; tentatively, D is TRBD1 (5 bases). The CDR3 contains 15 residues. Trimming removed 3 bases at V and 6 bases at J, with 20 bases between. Germline CDR1 and CDR2: GTSNPN and SVGIG (reference sequence). The chain's CDR3 is CAWRDFRRWGAEAFF. Here the CDR3 DNA reads TGTGCCTGGAGGGACTTTCGACGGTGGGGGGCTGAAGCTTTCTTT.

The chain has TRBV29-1 and TRBJ2-5; D unresolved. The CDR3 has 14 residues. The V and J ends lost 3 bases and 5 bases respectively, with 16 bases between them. Germline V gene data show CDR1 as SQVTM and CDR2 as ANQGSEA. The CDR3 DNA reads TGCAGCGTTGATGACACACTTAAATGGGAGACCCAGTACTTC. This translates into CSVDDTLKWETQYF.

The chain employs TRBV9 and TRBJ1-1; 7 bases are a match to TRBD1. Trimming took 4 bases from V and 0 from J; bases not matched to a gene: 15. The CDR3 runs 18 residues. Germline CDR1 reads SGDLS; CDR2 reads YYNGEE. The CDR3 protein is CASSTHPGTDNMNTEAFF. CDR3 bases: TGTGCCAGCAGCACTCACCCCGGGACAGACAACATGAACACTGAAGCTTTCTTT.

This sequence joins TRBV11-2 and TRBJ1-1, with 12 bases identical to TRBD1. The CDR3 totals 18 residues. Trimming removed 2 bases from V and 3 bases from J; junction bases left unmatched: 10. The germline V gene encodes CDR1 SGHAT and CDR2 FQNNGV. The CDR3, as DNA: TGTGCCAGCAGCTTATTTAGGGGGACAGGGGGCGCCTACACTGAAGCTTTCTTT. This encodes CASSLFRGTGGAYTEAFF.

This CDR3 reads CASSQGTGGTQYF. The CDR3 DNA is TGCGCCAGCAGCCAAGGGACAGGGGGGACCCAGTACTTC. The chain employs TRBV4-3 and TRBJ2-5, with TRBD1 identical over 10 bases. Germline V gene sequence: CDR1 LGHNA, CDR2 YSLEER. The junction had 0 bases not matched to a gene; V was cut back by 1 base and J by 7 bases. This CDR3 comprises 13 residues.

This sequence joins TRBV4-3 and TRBJ2-1; 13 bases fit TRBD2. Trimming at V came to 7 bases and at J to 9 bases, leaving 6 bases not matched to a gene. The length of the CDR3 is 14 residues. CDR1 LGHNA and CDR2 YSLEER come from the germline V gene. The CDR3 coding sequence is TGCGCCAGCACTCCGGGACTAGCGGGGTTTGAGCAGTTCTTC. This encodes CASTPGLAGFEQFF.

This chain uses TRBV5-1 with TRBJ2-5; TRBD1 might be the D (6 bases). Judging by the DNA end, TRBJ2-7 fits better; the J call may be wrong. The CDR3 has 16 amino acids. Germline CDR1 reads SGHRS; CDR2 reads YFSETQ. The chain's CDR3 is CASSDAGTRAAYEQYF. CDR3 DNA: TGCGCCAGCAGCGACGCCGGGACAAGGGCCGCCTACGAGCAGTACTTC.

The V call is TRBV18, the J call TRBJ2-7, with TRBD1 matching over 8 bases. The CDR3 sequence is 15 residues long. Trimming removed 0 bases from V and 2 bases from J; junction bases left unmatched: 3. Per germline, CDR1 KGHSH and CDR2 LQKENI. CDR3 protein: CASSPPGTGAYEQYF. The DNA of the CDR3 is TGTGCCAGCTCACCACCCGGGACAGGAGCCTACGAGCAGTACTTC.

The rearrangement links TRBV28 to TRBJ1-2; D might be TRBD1 (6 bases). The ends were cut back, 2 bases at V and 6 bases at J, with 7 bases in the middle. CDR1 MDHEN and CDR2 SYDVKM come from the germline V gene. This CDR3 is 12 amino acids long. The CDR3 loop reads CASSLKGDGYTF. The DNA of the CDR3 is TGTGCCAGCAGTTTAAAGGGGGATGGCTACACCTTC.

The chain links TRBV7-3 to TRBJ2-1, with a possible D match to TRBD2 (6 bases). CDR3 size: 15 residues. V shed 2 bases and J shed 3 bases, with 11 bases lying between them. CDR1 and CDR2 from the germline V gene are SGHTA and FQGTGA. As DNA, the CDR3 is TGTGCCAGCAGCTTATTAAACGGGGGCTACAATGAGCAGTTCTTC. Residues: CASSLLNGGYNEQFF.